These 11 T cell receptor beta chains originate from one sample sequenced in a study of shared clonotypes between healthy human individuals. The method was immunoSEQ multiplex PCR; TCRdb's version includes in-frame clones alone and lacks a portion of them. The table has roughly 640,000 clones, more than 95% seen once. The specimen was naive CD4+ T cells sorted from blood. As for subset: CD45RA+ positively selected. The source is a woman in her 30s in good health.

The chain has TRBV12-5 and TRBJ2-1; 8 nucleotides match TRBD2. This CDR3 is 17 amino acids long. J lost 5 bases, V lost 6 bases, and 15 bases had no gene match. The germline gives CDR1 LGHNT, CDR2 FRNRAP. In DNA form, the CDR3 reads TGTGCTAGTGGATTTGGTAAAGGGCAGCGGGAGCACAATGAGCAGTTCTTC. Protein: CASGFGKGQREHNEQFF.

This chain joins TRBV30 and TRBJ2-7; TRBD2 matches at 7 bases. The CDR3 has 13 amino acids. CDR1 GTSNPN and CDR2 SVGIG come from the germline V gene (reference sequence). V was clipped by 1 base and J by 9 bases; unmatched bases: 9. CDR3 loop: CAWSATSAGVQYF. The CDR3 bases are TGTGCCTGGAGTGCGACTAGTGCGGGGGTGCAGTACTTC. Variable domain in full (rest from reference TRBV30 and TRBJ2-7): SQTIHQWPATLVQPVGSPLSLECTVEGTSNPNLYWYRQAAGRGLQLLFYSVGIGQISSEVPQNLSASRPQDRQFILSSKKLLLSDSGFYLCAWSATSAGVQYFGPGTRLTVT.

The J gene is TRBJ2-5, the V gene TRBV27; D may match TRBD1 or TRBD2 (6 bases each). The J call may be mistaken, given a closer DNA end match to TRBJ2-7. This CDR3 contains 15 residues. Germline assignment: CDR1 MNHEY and CDR2 SMNVEV (reference sequence). CDR3 DNA sequence: TGTGCCAGCAAAACCGAGTTCGGGGGCCTAAACGAGCAGTACTTC. It codes for CASKTEFGGLNEQYF.

The chain links TRBV28 to TRBJ2-3, with 8 bases matching TRBD2. Germline-derived CDR1 and CDR2 are MDHEN and SYDVKM. The J segment lost 4 bases and the V segment lost 4 bases, leaving 7 bases of the junction unmatched. CDR3 length: 15 amino acids. This CDR3 reads CASSSQRERADTQYF. The CDR3, as DNA: TGTGCCAGCAGTTCCCAGCGGGAGAGGGCAGATACGCAGTATTTT.

As to this clone: Other DNA sequences within the sample encode an identical CDR3. The V call is TRBV5-1, the J call TRBJ2-3, with a possible D match to TRBD1 (6 bases). The CDR3 sequence is 13 residues long. From germline, CDR1 is SGHRS and CDR2 YFSETQ. Trimming shortened V by 2 bases and J by 3 bases, and 7 bases separated the two germline ends. The CDR3 DNA reads as TGCGCCAGCAGCTTTCAGGGGACAGATACGCAGTATTTT. Protein: CASSFQGTDTQYF.

V is TRBV10-2 and J is TRBJ2-5, with 8 bases identical to TRBD2. Germline CDR1 and CDR2: WSHSY and SAAADI. This CDR3 has 17 residues. J gave up 5 bases and V 6 bases, and 17 bases lay outside the gene matches. The CDR3 reads CASSGGEAGALGETQYF. The DNA for the CDR3 is TGCGCCAGCAGCGGGGGGGAAGCGGGAGCCCTGGGGGAGACCCAGTACTTC.

This clone was picked up a small number of times. The chain combines TRBV6-5 with TRBJ1-5; D uncertain. The CDR3 consists of 13 residues. Germline lookup yields CDR1 MNHEY and CDR2 SVGAGI. The V end lost 6 bases, the J end lost 0 bases, and 6 bases lay between the germline ends. DNA for the CDR3: TGTGCCAGCAGGTCATATAGCAATCAGCCCCAGCATTTT. Translating it yields CASRSYSNQPQHF.

The count of this clone is one. The rearrangement uses TRBV7-2 and TRBJ1-1; D unclear. Trimming stripped 1 base from V and 4 bases from J, with 4 bases between. The V gene's germline CDR1 is SGHTA and CDR2 FQGNSA. The CDR3 runs to 12 residues. The CDR3 spells CASSLVRTEAFF. In DNA form, the CDR3 reads TGTGCCAGCAGCTTAGTGCGCACTGAAGCTTTCTTT.

The J gene is TRBJ1-5, the V gene TRBV2; 8 bases agree with TRBD1. This CDR3 comprises 14 residues. Germline trimming cut 8 bases from V and 0 bases from J; bases unmatched to any gene: 3. The germline CDR1 and CDR2 sequences are SNHLY and FYNNEI. The CDR3 coding sequence is TGTGCCAGCCGGACAGGGAATAGCAATCAGCCCCAGCATTTT. Protein product: CASRTGNSNQPQHF. The whole variable domain, remainder taken from reference TRBV2 and TRBJ1-5, is EPEVTQTPSHQVTQMGQEVILRCVPISNHLYFYWYRQILGQKVEFLVSFYNNEISEKSEIFDDQFSVERPDGSNFTLKIRSTKLEDSAMYFCASRTGNSNQPQHFGDGTRLSIL.

This clone was detected once. The chain joins TRBV5-1 to TRBJ2-1, with 13 nucleotides matching TRBD2. CDR1 is SGHRS and CDR2 is YFSETQ in the germline V gene. This CDR3 comprises 17 residues. J gave up 2 bases and V 2 bases, and 4 bases lay outside the gene matches. In DNA form, the CDR3 reads TGCGCCAGCAGCTTTGGACTAGCGGGAGTCCCCTACAATGAGCAGTTCTTC. Its translation: CASSFGLAGVPYNEQFF.

The chain uses TRBV5-1 and TRBJ1-2; D is unclear. Per the germline V gene, CDR1 is SGHRS and CDR2 is YFSETQ. V was cut by 7 bases and J by 3 bases, with 7 bases left in between. The CDR3 is 11 amino acids. CDR3 DNA sequence: TGCGCCAGCTTTGATCACTATGGCTACACCTTC. Translating gives CASFDHYGYTF.